This T cell receptor (beta chain) is drawn from a study of Tregs in tolerant kidney transplant recipients. V shed 5 bases and J shed 8 bases, with 12 bases lying between them. Germline lookup yields CDR1 MNHEY and CDR2 SMNVEV (reference sequence). This CDR3 is built from 13 residues. Sequencing was performed with immunoSEQ multiplex PCR; in TCRdb, only in-frame clones are kept and a portion is missing. The profile shows approximately 16,000 clones, just under 80% of them singletons. This specimen consisted of Tregs from blood, obtained before the transplant. The chain combines TRBV27 with TRBJ1-4; D uncertain. The receptor's source is a human donor who received a combined kidney and bone marrow transplant. The CDR3 sequence is CASSPLAEEKLFF. DNA of the CDR3: TGTGCCAGCAGTCCCCTTGCGGAGGAAAAACTGTTTTTT.